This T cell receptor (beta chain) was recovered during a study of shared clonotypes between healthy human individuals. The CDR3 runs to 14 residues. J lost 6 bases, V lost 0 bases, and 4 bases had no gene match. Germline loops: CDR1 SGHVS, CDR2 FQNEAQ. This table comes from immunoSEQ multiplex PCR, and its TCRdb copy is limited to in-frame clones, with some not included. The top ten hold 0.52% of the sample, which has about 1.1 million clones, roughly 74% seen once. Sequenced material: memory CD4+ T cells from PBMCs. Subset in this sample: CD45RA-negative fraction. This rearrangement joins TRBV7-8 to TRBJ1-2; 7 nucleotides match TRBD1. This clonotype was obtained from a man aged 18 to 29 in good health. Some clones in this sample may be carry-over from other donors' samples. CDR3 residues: CASSLATGVNGYTF. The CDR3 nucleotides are TGTGCCAGCAGCTTAGCCACAGGGGTGAATGGCTACACCTTC. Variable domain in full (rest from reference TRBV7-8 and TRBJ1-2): GAGVSQSPRYKVAKRGQDVALRCDPISGHVSLFWYQQALGQGPEFLTYFQNEAQLDKSGLPSDRFFAERPEGSVSTLKIQRTQQEDSAVYLCASSLATGVNGYTFGSGTRLTVV.